Below are 8 T cell receptor beta chains sequenced from a single sample in a study of T cells after yellow fever vaccination. TCRdb reanalysed the 5' RACE reads using MiXCR and keeps one entry per CDR3 protein. This sample has about 26,000 distinct CDR3 sequences; roughly 4.5% occur once, and the top ten carry approximately 38%. Sequences were derived from PBMCs, either bulk or a sorted T-cell subset (CD4+, CD8+, memory, or dextramer-sorted; not recorded which), sampled on the day of the yellow fever booster vaccination. The receptors originated from a man aged 18 to 29 who received the YFV17D yellow fever vaccine.

This clonotype has at least ten counts. The genes are TRBV12-3 or TRBV12-4 and TRBJ2-1; 12 positions agree with TRBD2. The J segment lost 9 bases and the V segment lost 2 bases, leaving 8 bases of the junction unmatched. This CDR3 spans 16 amino acids. CDR3 in DNA: TGTGCCAGCAGTTTACTAGCGGGGGGGCCGCGGGGTGAGCAGTTCTTC. Its protein is CASSLLAGGPRGEQFF.

This clonotype was picked up many times. This rearrangement joins TRBV13 to TRBJ2-7; D possibly uses TRBD1 or TRBD2 (5 bases each). The CDR3 has 17 amino acids. Germline V gene data show CDR1 as PRHDT and CDR2 as FYEKMQ (reference sequence). The V and J ends lost 5 bases and 5 bases respectively, with 25 bases between them. The CDR3 sequence is CASSPGAVGSTSDEQYF. The CDR3 DNA is TGTGCCAGCAGCCCCGGGGCCGTAGGGTCCACAAGCGACGAGCAGTACTTC.

This clonotype has ten or more counts. J is TRBJ2-7 and V is TRBV12-3 or TRBV12-4; 9 bases agree with TRBD1. The J segment lost 0 bases and the V segment lost 6 bases, leaving 3 bases of the junction unmatched. This CDR3 has 14 amino acids. The chain's CDR3 is CASSRQGGSYEQYF. The CDR3 coding sequence is TGTGCCAGCAGCCGACAGGGGGGCTCCTACGAGCAGTACTTC.

The V and J genes are TRBV9 and TRBJ1-2; perhaps TRBD1 as D (6 bases). The V and J ends lost 0 bases and 3 bases respectively, with 12 bases between them. Per germline, CDR1 SGDLS and CDR2 YYNGEE. The CDR3 runs 15 residues. CDR3 protein: CASSVGGDIYYGYTF. The CDR3 bases are TGTGCCAGCAGCGTAGGGGGGGACATTTACTATGGCTACACCTTC.

This clonotype was found many times. This chain connects TRBV21-1 to TRBJ1-4; whether TRBD1, the table's D call, matches the DNA was not checked. TRBV21-1 is described as a pseudogene. The CDR3 runs to 17 residues. CDR3 loop: CASGILGRDATNEKLFF. The CDR3 DNA is TGTGCCAGCGGAATCCTTGGCAGGGATGCAACTAATGAAAAACTGTTTTTT.

There are many counts of this clonotype. An end of the junction does not agree with germline; a read error may underlie this. Here the CDR3 DNA reads TGCGCCAGCAACTTGGAGTCCCAGGGCTACGAGCAGTACTTC. It translates to CASNLESQGYEQYF. This sequence joins TRBV5-1 and TRBJ2-7; TRBD1 is a possible D gene (5 bases). The CDR3 extends over 14 amino acids. Germline values: CDR1 SGHRS, CDR2 YFSETQ.

This clonotype was seen repeatedly, ten times or more. V usage is TRBV5-1 and J usage is TRBJ2-5; 9 bases line up with TRBD2. This CDR3 region has 15 residues. V was clipped by 1 base and J by 3 bases; unmatched bases: 4. CDR1 and CDR2 from the germline V gene are SGHRS and YFSETQ. This CDR3 reads CASSLNPSGKETQYF. CDR3 nucleotide sequence: TGCGCCAGCAGCTTGAACCCTAGCGGGAAAGAGACCCAGTACTTC.

This clonotype was recorded at least ten times. The rearrangement links TRBV11-2 to TRBJ2-5; 7 positions match TRBD1. Per the germline V gene, CDR1 is SGHAT and CDR2 is FQNNGV. The CDR3 is 15 amino acids. Trimming took 3 bases from V and 4 from J; bases not matched to a gene: 8. The CDR3 nucleotides are TGTGCCAGCAGCTTCCCGGCAGGGGGATTAGAGACCCAGTACTTC. This encodes CASSFPAGGLETQYF.